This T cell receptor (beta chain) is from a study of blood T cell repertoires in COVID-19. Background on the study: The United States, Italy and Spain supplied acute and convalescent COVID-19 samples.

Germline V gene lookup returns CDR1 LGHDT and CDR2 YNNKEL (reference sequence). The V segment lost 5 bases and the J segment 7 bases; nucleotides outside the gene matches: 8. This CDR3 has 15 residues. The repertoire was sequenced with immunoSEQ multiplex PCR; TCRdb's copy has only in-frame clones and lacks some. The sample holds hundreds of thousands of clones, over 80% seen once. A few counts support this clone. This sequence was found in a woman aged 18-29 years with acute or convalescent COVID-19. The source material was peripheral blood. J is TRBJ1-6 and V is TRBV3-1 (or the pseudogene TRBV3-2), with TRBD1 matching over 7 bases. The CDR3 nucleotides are TGTGCCAGCAGCGAACTCTCCAGGGGGAATTCACCCCTCCACTTT. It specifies CASSELSRGNSPLHF.